The rows below give T cell receptor beta chains drawn from one sample of a study of T cells in localized non-small cell lung cancer. Assay used: immunoSEQ multiplex PCR; TCRdb lists only in-frame clones, some missing. The repertoire holds roughly 48,000 clones, with around 77% as singletons. The sample was peripheral blood, taken before any cancer treatment. All receptors come from a man aged 40 to 70 with stage I squamous cell lung carcinoma. Both conserved end residues are part of each CDR3. Each record gives: J gene, V gene, CDR3 protein.

>TRBJ2-1|TRBV11-3
CASSYSGGRDEQFF
>TRBJ1-1|TRBV29-1
CSVDFTEAFF
>TRBJ1-4|TRBV9
CASSPNSGINEKLFF
>TRBJ2-2|TRBV7-3
CASSLGQGGTGELFF
>TRBJ1-6|TRBV28
CASSPLDRSSYNSPLHF
>TRBJ2-7|TRBV11-2
CASSPSYEQYF
>TRBJ1-4|TRBV7-8
CASSLVGAGSNNEKLFF
>TRBJ2-3|TRBV5-1
CASSSASGGAGDTQYF
>TRBJ2-5|TRBV15
CATSPRPPQQQETQYF
>TRBJ1-1|TRBV18
CASSPQSDSGTEAFF
>TRBJ2-6|TRBV10-3
CASYDRGAANVLTF
>TRBJ2-7|TRBV29-1
CSVLGQGASYEQYF
>TRBJ2-5|TRBV2
CASAQETQYF
>TRBJ2-3|TRBV6-1
CASSLGLPSRDTQYF
>TRBJ1-4|TRBV19
CASSMGDRNGEKLFF
>TRBJ1-2|TRBV28
CASSTPATETGPGYTF
>TRBJ2-1|TRBV5-1
CASSLDKIEAYEQFF
>TRBJ1-2|TRBV5-4
CASSLDPGQAYGYTF
>TRBJ2-5|TRBV11-3
CASSPDRGQETQYF
>TRBJ2-7|TRBV29-1
CSVAVRATYEQYF
>TRBJ2-5|TRBV7-9
CASRDRGLQETQYF
>TRBJ2-7|TRBV21-1
CASSKGKGRHF
>TRBJ2-3|TRBV27
CASKRGDQDTQYF
>TRBJ1-3|TRBV9
CASSRDGNTIYF
>TRBJ2-5|TRBV7-2
CASSLSYQETQYF
>TRBJ1-2|TRBV6-5
CASTFRDRDGYTF
>TRBJ1-5|TRBV11-2
CASSLDRDSNQPQHF
>TRBJ2-1|TRBV6-6
CASSYFGGGNEQFF
>TRBJ2-7|TRBV2
CASGNSYEQYF